The 7 T cell receptor beta chains listed next were all sequenced from one sample in a study of T cells in narcolepsy. Profiling relied on immunoSEQ multiplex PCR, and the TCRdb table lists in-frame clones only, not all of them. Of about 40,000 clones in the sample, approximately 85% are singletons; the top ten hold approximately 1.6%. Sequencing used CD45RA- memory CD4+ T cells from PBMCs. Receptor source: a human donor with narcolepsy.

The chain employs TRBV5-1 and TRBJ2-3, with D unclear. V was clipped by 6 bases and J by 2 bases, with 4 bases between them. Looked up from germline, CDR1 is SGHRS and CDR2 is YFSETQ. This CDR3 is 11 amino acids long. The CDR3 loop reads CASTNTDTQYF. The CDR3 DNA reads TGCGCCAGCACTAACACAGATACGCAGTATTTT.

V and J are TRBV6-5 and TRBJ1-5; no clear D. Germline V gene lookup returns CDR1 MNHEY and CDR2 SVGAGI. CDR3 length equals 15 residues. In nucleotides, the CDR3 is TGTGCTATATCGGGGAGGAGGGTAAGCAATCAGCCCCAGCATTTT. It translates to CAISGRRVSNQPQHF.

V gene TRBV7-2 combines with J gene TRBJ2-2; D unclear. CDR1 and CDR2 from the germline V gene are SGHTA and FQGNSA. The CDR3 is 15 amino acids. Trimming pared 5 bases from V and 2 bases from J, leaving 12 bases between. The CDR3 is CASSPRGGNTGELFF. CDR3 nucleotide sequence: TGTGCCAGCAGCCCCCGAGGCGGAAACACCGGGGAGCTGTTTTTT.

This clone was seen a single time. In DNA, the CDR3 is TGCGCCAGCAGTGAGTCTGCAGGGGTTAATTCGGCTTTCTTT. Residues: CASSESAGVNSAFF. The chain is built from TRBV10-1 and TRBJ1-1; D is perhaps TRBD1 (6 bases). The CDR3 contains 14 residues. The ends were cut back, 0 bases at V and 11 bases at J, with 16 bases in the middle. The germline V gene has CDR1 WNHNN and CDR2 SYGVQD (reference sequence).

The gene calls are TRBV19 and TRBJ2-6; 8 bases match TRBD1. V lost 3 bases to trimming and J lost 0 bases; unmatched junction nucleotides: 4. This CDR3 has 17 residues. Per germline, CDR1 LNHDA and CDR2 SQIVND (reference sequence). CDR3 sequence reads: CASSIGQGISGANVLTF. The CDR3 nucleotides read TGTGCCAGTAGTATCGGACAGGGAATCTCTGGGGCCAACGTCCTGACTTTC.

CDR3: CASSSSGGGYSGNTIYF. The CDR3 DNA follows: TGCGCCAGCAGCTCGTCAGGAGGAGGTTATTCTGGAAACACCATATATTTT. This chain joins TRBV5-1 and TRBJ1-3; D gene uncertain. CDR1 and CDR2 (germline): SGHRS, YFSETQ. The CDR3 sequence is 17 residues long. The germline V and J ends were trimmed by 3 bases and 1 base, with 17 bases remaining between them.

The V and J genes are TRBV6-5 and TRBJ2-7; TRBD1 aligns across 11 bases. The CDR3 is 15 residues long. The germline V gene has CDR1 MNHEY and CDR2 SVGAGI. The V and J ends lost 2 bases and 4 bases, in that order; junction bases with no gene match: 4. This CDR3 is CASSYRGTGGYEQYF. The CDR3 bases are TGTGCCAGCAGTTACAGAGGGACAGGGGGTTACGAGCAGTACTTC.